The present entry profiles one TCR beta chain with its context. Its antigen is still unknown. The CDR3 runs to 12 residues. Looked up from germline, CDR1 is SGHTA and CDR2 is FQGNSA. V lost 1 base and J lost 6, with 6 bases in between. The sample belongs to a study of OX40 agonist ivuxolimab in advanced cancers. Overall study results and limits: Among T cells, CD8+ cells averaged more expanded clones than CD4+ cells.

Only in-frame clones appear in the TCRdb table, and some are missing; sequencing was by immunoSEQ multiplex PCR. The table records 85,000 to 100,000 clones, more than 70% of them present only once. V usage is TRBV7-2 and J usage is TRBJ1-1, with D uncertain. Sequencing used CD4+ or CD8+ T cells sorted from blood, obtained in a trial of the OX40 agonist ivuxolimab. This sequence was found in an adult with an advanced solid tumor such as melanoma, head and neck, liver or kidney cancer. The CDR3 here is CASSLVWSEAFF. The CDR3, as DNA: TGTGCCAGCAGCTTAGTTTGGTCTGAAGCTTTCTTT.